This TCR beta chain was identified in a study of T cells after yellow fever vaccination. Study-wide results and caveats: CD4 and CD8 compartments shared a small share of clonotypes, likely from convergent recombination. FACS-sorted repertoires could harbor abundant contaminating bulk-population clonotypes.

There are many counts of this clonotype. Its antigen remains unidentified. The CDR3 spans 14 residues. CDR1 is SEHNR and CDR2 is FQNEAQ in the germline V gene (reference sequence). V lost 5 bases, J lost 2 bases, and 11 bases lay in between. Generation of TCR cDNA used 5'RACE template switching (which added a universal primer site and UMIs). TCRdb processed the 5' RACE reads anew with MiXCR; each CDR3 protein has one entry. The repertoire has approximately 70,000 distinct CDR3 sequences, roughly 7% of them found once; the top ten carry around 28%. This receptor was taken from a man between 18 and 35 years old who received the YFV17D yellow fever vaccine. This material consisted of CD8+ T cells sorted from PBMCs, taken 10 to 11 days after the first yellow fever vaccination. This rearrangement joins TRBV7-9 to TRBJ2-3; D ambiguous. CDR3 coding DNA: TGTGCCAGCAGCATCACCGAAGCCACAGATACGCAGTATTTT. The encoded protein is CASSITEATDTQYF.